Detailed here is one T cell receptor beta chain. The antigen is not known. The sample originates from a study of T cells in Graves' hyperthyroidism and ophthalmopathy. The study, taken as a whole, reports: Patients with ophthalmopathy were separated from those with stable hyperthyroidism by a 13 V-J model. Blood also showed most of the thyroid clonotypes that were expanded above 0.001.

The CDR3 is made up of 15 amino acids. The germline V gene encodes CDR1 MNHNS and CDR2 SASEGT. V lost 6 bases and J lost 9; bases outside the gene matches: 11. Researchers amplified the TCR beta CDR3 regions from RNA transcripts. In the first-round RT-PCR of the TCR CDR3, the HTBI primer set was used. TCRdb fed the multiplex PCR reads into MiXCR, producing one record per CDR3 protein. The sample holds about 640,000 distinct CDR3 sequences, less than 25% seen once. Duration under 3 months, a NOSPECS grade of at least 4, and a Clinical Activity Score of at least 3 characterized the ophthalmopathy patients. The diagnoses drew upon clinical symptoms, serum thyroxine and TRAb, thyroid ultrasound and orbital computed tomography.

V usage is TRBV6-1 and J usage is TRBJ2-1; 10 bases align to TRBD1. The source of this sequence is a man aged 25-45 years with Graves' ophthalmopathy. Sequenced input: blood. The CDR3 nucleotides are TGTGCCAGCAGCCGGGACAGGGGCGGATACTTTGAGCAGTTCTTC. Protein sequence: CASSRDRGGYFEQFF.